The 27 T cell receptor beta chains below were found in one sample sequenced in a study of monozygotic twins with inflammatory bowel disease. TCRdb reprocessed the 5' RACE reads, with one entry per CDR3 protein and no DNA. The sample yields a few hundred thousand distinct CDR3 sequences, of which the top ten take up more than 4.5%. The material sequenced was blood. The receptor source for this set is a human donor with ulcerative colitis or Crohn's disease, or a healthy co-twin of an affected twin (not recorded which).

The V gene is TRBV5-1, the J gene TRBJ1-1; the TRBD1 assignment by TCRdb is unverifiable without DNA. Germline V gene data show CDR1 as SGHRS and CDR2 as YFSETQ. The CDR3 sequence is 14 residues long. CDR3 protein: CASSAGGLQSEAFF.

The J gene is TRBJ2-2, the V gene TRBV5-1; the D gene TCRdb calls, TRBD1, cannot be checked with no DNA. The CDR3 is 16 amino acids. The germline V gene encodes CDR1 SGHRS and CDR2 YFSETQ. CDR3 sequence reads: CASSLVVTGVSGELFF.

The V and J genes are TRBV14 and TRBJ2-5. CDR3 length equals 12 residues. CDR1 is SGHDN, CDR2 FVKESK, per germline. CDR3 in amino acids: CASSQSDNTQYF. The variable domain in full, completed from reference TRBV14 and TRBJ2-5, reads EAGVTQFPSHSVIEKGQTVTLRCDPISGHDNLYWYRRVMGKEIKFLLHFVKESKQDESGMPNNRFLAERTGGTYSTLKVQPAELEDSGVYFCASSQSDNTQYFGPGTRLLVL.

The J gene is TRBJ2-5, the V gene TRBV5-1; TCRdb indicates TRBD2, and absent DNA this call remains unverified. The CDR3 covers 14 residues. The germline gives CDR1 SGHRS, CDR2 YFSETQ. This CDR3 reads CASSIGRNKETQYF.

The chain employs TRBV12-3 or TRBV12-4 and TRBJ2-1; TCRdb indicates TRBD1, and absent DNA this call remains unverified. The CDR3 length is 17 residues. The CDR3 is CASSARKGQGYGNEQFF.

The gene calls are TRBV27 and TRBJ1-6; TCRdb outputs TRBD1, but without DNA this stays unchecked. Germline V gives CDR1 MNHEY, CDR2 SMNVEV (reference sequence). This CDR3 has 16 residues. CDR3: CASKWGSHSYNSPLHF.

The chain employs TRBV25-1 and TRBJ1-2; TCRdb picks TRBD1, but there is no DNA to check that call. CDR3 size: 11 residues. Germline V gene sequence: CDR1 MGHDK, CDR2 SYGVNS. CDR3 sequence reads: CASSPGASYTF.

The rearrangement joins TRBV5-1 to TRBJ2-3. The CDR3 has 11 amino acids. From germline, CDR1 is SGHRS and CDR2 YFSETQ. Here the CDR3 reads CASSSRDTQYF.

CDR3 amino acids: CASSLRGAAPYEQYF. The genes are TRBV27 and TRBJ2-7; the D call of TRBD1 rests on TCRdb alone, since no DNA is present to check it. The CDR3 runs to 15 residues. Germline values: CDR1 MNHEY, CDR2 SMNVEV (reference sequence).

The V gene is TRBV5-6, the J gene TRBJ2-1; there is no DNA to check the TCRdb D call of TRBD1. The CDR3 runs to 16 residues. Germline-derived CDR1 and CDR2 are SGHDT and YYEEEE. The CDR3 sequence is CASSLAGAIGPNEQFF.

The chain recombines TRBV7-8 with TRBJ1-1; TCRdb outputs TRBD1, but without DNA this stays unchecked. Germline V CDR1 and CDR2: SGHVS, FQNEAQ. CDR3 length: 14 residues. Here the CDR3 reads CASSLMGVGTEAFF.

The J gene is TRBJ1-6, the V gene TRBV11-2; TCRdb reports TRBD1, a call that lacks DNA to check it against. The length of the CDR3 is 15 residues. The germline V gene has CDR1 SGHAT and CDR2 FQNNGV. The CDR3 is CASSLSGHNNSPLHF.

This chain joins TRBV28 and TRBJ2-4. The length of the CDR3 is 12 residues. Germline V CDR1 and CDR2: MDHEN, SYDVKM. This chain's CDR3 is CASSSTSLGQYF.

The CDR3 region is CASSLSSGSSNEQYF. V and J are TRBV28 and TRBJ2-7; the TCRdb D gene call, TRBD2, has no DNA to confirm it. This CDR3 is built from 15 residues. Germline CDR1 is MDHEN and CDR2 is SYDVKM.

The rearrangement joins TRBV28 to TRBJ2-1; TCRdb returns TRBD1, unconfirmable since there is no DNA. This CDR3 spans 15 amino acids. Germline V gives CDR1 MDHEN, CDR2 SYDVKM. CDR3: CASSLQGTVYNEQFF. The variable domain in full, with the rest retrieved from reference TRBV28 and TRBJ2-1, is DVKVTQSSRYLVKRTGEKVFLECVQDMDHENMFWYRQDPGLGLRLIYFSYDVKMKEKGDIPEGYSVSREKKERFSLILESASTNQTSMYLCASSLQGTVYNEQFFGPGTRLTVL.

This rearrangement joins TRBV7-3 to TRBJ2-1; no DNA is available, so the TRBD1 call from TCRdb remains unchecked. The CDR3 is 16 amino acids. The germline CDR1 and CDR2 sequences are SGHTA and FQGTGA. The CDR3 loop is CASSLLPGTGGLEQFF.

The chain has TRBV9 and TRBJ2-1; without DNA, the TCRdb call of TRBD2 cannot be checked. This CDR3 region has 16 residues. Germline V gene data show CDR1 as SGDLS and CDR2 as YYNGEE. The CDR3 here is CASSPDQRGGYNEQFF.

The chain is built from TRBV6-4 and TRBJ2-1. The CDR3 covers 14 residues. Germline V gene lookup returns CDR1 MRHNA and CDR2 SNTAGT. CDR3 sequence: CASRRDLGGDEQFF.

The rearrangement links TRBV6-2 or TRBV6-3 to TRBJ2-7; the D call from TCRdb, TRBD1, cannot be confirmed without DNA. This CDR3 has 15 amino acids. The V gene's germline CDR1 is MNHEY and CDR2 SVGEGT. The CDR3 is CASRPTGTGIGEQYF.

The chain uses TRBV28 and TRBJ2-7; TCRdb selects TRBD1, and the lack of DNA leaves this call unchecked. The CDR3 has 13 amino acids. Germline-derived CDR1 and CDR2 are MDHEN and SYDVKM. CDR3: CATVTGGTYEQYF.

This sequence joins TRBV5-1 and TRBJ1-1. Germline V gene lookup returns CDR1 SGHRS and CDR2 YFSETQ. The CDR3 length is 17 residues. This CDR3 is CASSLPDGLTLNTEAFF.

The chain recombines TRBV10-3 with TRBJ2-7; TCRdb gives TRBD2 as the D gene, but with no DNA this cannot be confirmed. The CDR3 has 15 residues. Germline loops: CDR1 ENHRY, CDR2 SYGVKD. CDR3 sequence: CAIAGTAVTTYEQYF.

The V and J genes are TRBV5-1 and TRBJ2-5; absent DNA, TCRdb's TRBD2 call cannot be checked. This CDR3 has 16 residues. Germline V gives CDR1 SGHRS, CDR2 YFSETQ. The CDR3: CASSLVVGSGIETQYF.

This chain connects TRBV5-1 to TRBJ2-7; absent DNA, TCRdb's TRBD2 call cannot be checked. This CDR3 has 16 amino acids. Per the germline V gene, CDR1 is SGHRS and CDR2 is YFSETQ. CDR3 region: CASSLGLAGVYYEQYF.

This chain uses TRBV6-2 or TRBV6-3 with TRBJ2-1; TCRdb names TRBD2, which stays unverified in the absence of DNA. CDR1 is MNHEY and CDR2 is SVGEGT in the germline V gene. The CDR3 has 13 amino acids. CDR3 sequence: CASSATAGNEQFF.

The chain carries TRBV7-8 and TRBJ2-1; no DNA is available, so the TRBD2 call from TCRdb remains unchecked. Germline CDR1 and CDR2: SGHVS and FQNEAQ. The CDR3 consists of 15 residues. The CDR3 spells CASSFASGAYNEQFF. Complete variable domain (other parts from reference TRBV7-8 and TRBJ2-1): GAGVSQSPRYKVAKRGQDVALRCDPISGHVSLFWYQQALGQGPEFLTYFQNEAQLDKSGLPSDRFFAERPEGSVSTLKIQRTQQEDSAVYLCASSFASGAYNEQFFGPGTRLTVL.

This chain links TRBV6-2 or TRBV6-3 with TRBJ1-5; no DNA is available, so the TRBD1 call from TCRdb remains unchecked. The CDR3 loop spans 16 amino acids. Germline-derived CDR1 and CDR2 are MNHEY and SVGEGT. The CDR3 sequence: CASSSGRQGGNQPQHF.